Sequencing of this T cell receptor (beta chain) was carried out in a study of vaccination and CD4 T cells after COVID-19 (dated by TCRdb to between 2021 and 2022). Study-wide context: Convalescent patients had a positive SARS-CoV-2 result on nasal swab PCR, and of these patients, nine had mild disease and one had severe disease. For stimulating the cultures, overlapping spike peptide pools were used, derived from SARS-CoV-2 as well as from the common cold coronaviruses HCoV-NL63, HCoV-OC43 and HCoV-229E. Two doses of either the Pfizer-BioNTech BNT162b2 vaccine (n=8) or the Moderna mRNA-1273 vaccine (n=2) were administered to participants. In under twelve COVID-19 convalescent patients and a few infection-naive healthy vaccine recipients, researchers compared the spike-specific CD4+ TCR repertoire from before mRNA vaccination with the repertoire from after. Post-COVID blood samples from convalescent patients were collected a median of about 100 days after diagnosis, with a range of 35 to 161 days. Control cultures received a CEFX viral epitope pool as the positive control, an HIV-1 Nef peptide pool as the negative control, or no peptide. The time from the second vaccine dose to post-vaccine blood sampling had a median of roughly 70 days and ranged from roughly 12 to 241 days. In the convalescent cohort there were six males and four females, among whom were two Hispanic individuals, seven Caucasians, two Asians and one multiracial person.

The library was made by PCR. At the Johns Hopkins FTIC core, DNA from the cultured CD4+ T cells underwent TCR sequencing with the Oncomine TCR Beta short-read assay. The QIAamp micro DNA kit was used to extract genomic DNA from the cultured CD4+ T cells. The Oncomine TCR Beta libraries from cultured CD4+ T cells were pooled using unique dual indexes and then sequenced on an Illumina iSeq 100. Concerning the study's data processing: Non-productive sequences were removed, and CDR3s not starting with C, not ending with F or W, or shorter than 7 amino acids were discarded. The MANAFEST web application identified antigen-specific clonotypes by comparing peptide-stimulated wells against reference wells and other culture wells. To be called positive, a clone needed an FDR below 0.05, an odds ratio above 5, and a productive frequency above 0.1% in at least two of three replicate wells. A clonotype counted as cross-reactive if it showed significant expansion both in the SARS-CoV-2 spike wells and in at least one common cold coronavirus spike condition. Similarity between CDR3 sequences was evaluated in R version 3.6.1 using Levenshtein distances (stringdist) and unrooted phylogenetic trees (ape). The public reads were run again by TCRdb, first through fastp at Q25 and then through MiXCR, and only productive beta chains were kept. Records with the same CDR3 protein are collapsed into one entry carrying the most frequent genes and DNA. TCRdb, not the original authors, processed these V and J calls. The sample includes about 10,000 distinct CDR3 sequences, with around three fifths observed a single time. Roughly 18% of the sample belongs to the ten largest clones.

The meaning of the sample's treatment or condition label: roughly nine-day PBMC culture with coronavirus spike peptide pools or control peptides (ViraFEST assay). The study used the ViraFEST assay, which expanded antigen-specific T cells with peptide pools and then identified expanded clonotypes by TCR sequencing. The convalescent patients' positive SARS-CoV-2 PCR tests were from March to December 2020, which was before the Alpha, Beta and Delta variants emerged in the United States. PBMCs were cultured at approximately 2 million per well in IMDM supplemented with approximately 5.4% human AB serum and 9 to 10 IU/ml IL-2, with about 10 ug/ml peptide pools added. Half of the culture medium was replaced with fresh IL-2-containing medium on days 3 and 7. CD4+ T cells were isolated after around 11 days of culture through negative selection using the EasySep CD4+ T cell isolation kit. PBMCs were separated from whole blood using Ficoll-Paque Plus gradient centrifugation and then either used fresh or cryopreserved at -140C. Each culture condition was generally run in triplicate wells.

A word on this clonotype: The target of this receptor is not known. Per-base quality was not reported, and no clone a single base away is much larger than it.

Study-wide conclusions, independent of this receptor: The study included relatively few convalescent patients and did not analyze early timepoints after natural infection. An increase in the median number of SARS-CoV-2-reactive clonotypes from approximately 23 after infection to a few dozen after vaccination was observed, but the change was not found to be significant. In convalescent patients, a median approximately 86% of post-vaccine SARS-CoV-2-reactive clones were detected only after vaccination, and vaccine-specific priming was suggested by this finding. Nearly all vaccine-specific clones in convalescent patients (304 of 307) were mono-reactive for SARS-CoV-2 spike rather than cross-reactive with common cold coronaviruses.

Unmatched junction bases come to 14, with V trimmed by 6 bases and J by 3 bases. The germline V gene encodes CDR1 DFQATT and CDR2 SNEGSKA (reference sequence). The CDR3 goes from the cysteine to the phenylalanine over 16 residues. Left in the record is the CDR3 DNA by itself, 48 bases read in frame from the first base. The sequence is built from TRBV20-1 and TRBJ1-5, with 7 bases aligning to TRBD1. The source material was CD4+ T cells from blood, cultured in vitro. This receptor was identified in a human donor who had recovered from COVID-19. The DNA sequence is TGCAGTGCCCGCCGTCCCCTACAGGGGATCAATCAGCCCCAGCATTTT. It specifies CSARRPLQGINQPQHF.